The sample holds one count of the clone carrying this TCR beta chain. Original methodology: Reference gene primer amplification gave estimated nucleated cell counts. Here immunoSEQ multiplex PCR was the method, and the copy in TCRdb shows in-frame clones only, minus some. That table gives V, J and clone size, and the DNA gave D and trimming. The data contain fewer than 250,000 clones, 83% of them singletons. This entry comes from a study of blood T cell repertoires in COVID-19. At the level of the study: T cells, B-cell-depleted T cells, or PBMCs provided the cDNA or gDNA that served as material.

The TCR originated in a woman aged 40 to 55 with active or convalescent COVID-19. Sample: peripheral blood.

The CDR3 spells CATRQGPYEQYF. CDR3 coding DNA: TGTGCCACGAGACAGGGTCCCTACGAGCAGTACTTC. This chain links TRBV28 with TRBJ2-7, with 7 positions matching TRBD1. J lost 2 bases, V lost 10 bases, and 5 bases had no gene match. Germline CDR1 and CDR2: MDHEN and SYDVKM. The CDR3 is made up of 12 amino acids.